This is a list of T cell receptor beta chains from one sample in a study of T cells expressing NK-cell markers. Following a re-call of the 5' RACE reads, TCRdb has one entry per CDR3 protein and lacks DNA. The sample's table shows about 150,000 distinct CDR3 sequences. Sequenced input: blood T cells: a sorted CD56 or NKG2C T cell subset, CD4+ or CD8+ T cells, or bulk PBMC T cells (not recorded which). The receptors originated from a man aged 18-70 years in good health. Both conserved end residues are part of each CDR3.

j_gene: TRBJ2-5
v_gene: TRBV27
CDR3aa: CASSLLGGEETQYF

j_gene: TRBJ2-1
v_gene: TRBV5-1
CDR3aa: CASSLVTAGGPKDNEQFF

j_gene: TRBJ2-7
v_gene: TRBV27
CDR3aa: CASSSPQWVGTEQYF

j_gene: TRBJ1-4
v_gene: TRBV6-1
CDR3aa: CASSDPGHIVPAANEKLFF

j_gene: TRBJ1-6
v_gene: TRBV9
CDR3aa: CASSPRTGAFSPLHF

j_gene: TRBJ2-7
v_gene: TRBV7-2
CDR3aa: CASSLAGTGDEQYF

j_gene: TRBJ2-7
v_gene: TRBV9
CDR3aa: CASSSGTESYEQYF

j_gene: TRBJ1-5
v_gene: TRBV19
CDR3aa: CASSMAGNQPQHF

j_gene: TRBJ2-7
v_gene: TRBV6-5
CDR3aa: CASSPGTPKGVYEQYF

j_gene: TRBJ2-5
v_gene: TRBV7-7
CDR3aa: CASSLGRGFYSETQYF

j_gene: TRBJ2-3
v_gene: TRBV6-4
CDR3aa: CASSPTSGGQDTQYF

j_gene: TRBJ2-3
v_gene: TRBV27
CDR3aa: CASSFSPGGNTDTQYF

j_gene: TRBJ2-7
v_gene: TRBV11-2
CDR3aa: CASSKRDRDEYEQYF

j_gene: TRBJ2-7
v_gene: TRBV27
CDR3aa: CASSHNPNYEQYF

j_gene: TRBJ2-7
v_gene: TRBV4-2
CDR3aa: CASSPGQGDSYEQYF

j_gene: TRBJ2-5
v_gene: TRBV6-2/TRBV6-3
CDR3aa: CASSFSGTGVETQYF

j_gene: TRBJ2-3
v_gene: TRBV14
CDR3aa: CASSLRGLTSTDTQYF

j_gene: TRBJ2-5
v_gene: TRBV6-1
CDR3aa: CASRTSGGIQETQYF

j_gene: TRBJ1-3
v_gene: TRBV7-8
CDR3aa: CASSYTATGVGNTIYF

j_gene: TRBJ1-6
v_gene: TRBV13
CDR3aa: CASSLEGQGVGSPLHF

j_gene: TRBJ1-1
v_gene: TRBV9
CDR3aa: CASSVGLTTTEAFF

j_gene: TRBJ1-2
v_gene: TRBV15
CDR3aa: CATSMDRGADYGYTF

j_gene: TRBJ2-1
v_gene: TRBV7-8
CDR3aa: CASSPYYGGDNEQFF

j_gene: TRBJ2-2
v_gene: TRBV12-3/TRBV12-4
CDR3aa: CASSFGMGDGTGELFF

j_gene: TRBJ1-2
v_gene: TRBV13
CDR3aa: CASSSGTNGYTF

j_gene: TRBJ1-3
v_gene: TRBV13
CDR3aa: CASSPQLTGPGNTIYF

j_gene: TRBJ2-6
v_gene: TRBV5-1
CDR3aa: CASSLPGTVIPGANVLTF

j_gene: TRBJ1-3
v_gene: TRBV9
CDR3aa: CASSPLGNTIYF

j_gene: TRBJ1-2
v_gene: TRBV27
CDR3aa: CASSGGVEVGGYTF

j_gene: TRBJ2-5
v_gene: TRBV7-9
CDR3aa: CASSFDVTQYF

j_gene: TRBJ1-4
v_gene: TRBV11-2
CDR3aa: CASSLGTGTGGYEKLFF

j_gene: TRBJ2-1
v_gene: TRBV6-5
CDR3aa: CASSYSVSGGAFEQFF

j_gene: TRBJ1-5
v_gene: TRBV7-9
CDR3aa: CASSLEGPNQPQHF

j_gene: TRBJ1-2
v_gene: TRBV27
CDR3aa: CASSLSRRRVYGYTF

j_gene: TRBJ1-2
v_gene: TRBV6-6
CDR3aa: CASSPRGSVGYTF

j_gene: TRBJ2-7
v_gene: TRBV19
CDR3aa: CASSKGTLYEQYF

j_gene: TRBJ2-2
v_gene: TRBV6-2/TRBV6-3
CDR3aa: CASNYPTANTGELFF

j_gene: TRBJ2-2
v_gene: TRBV20-1
CDR3aa: CSASPRLTGELFF

j_gene: TRBJ1-2
v_gene: TRBV25-1
CDR3aa: CASSEDSAGGYYGYTF

j_gene: TRBJ1-1
v_gene: TRBV5-1
CDR3aa: CASSRGTGKTEAFF

j_gene: TRBJ1-5
v_gene: TRBV20-1
CDR3aa: CSVGQINQPQHF

j_gene: TRBJ1-1
v_gene: TRBV12-3/TRBV12-4
CDR3aa: CASSPGGRAGNTEAFF

j_gene: TRBJ2-2
v_gene: TRBV13
CDR3aa: CASSSGYLGELFF

j_gene: TRBJ1-4
v_gene: TRBV7-9
CDR3aa: CASSLAAGDEKLFF

j_gene: TRBJ1-5
v_gene: TRBV19
CDR3aa: CASSYGLGGSQPQHF

j_gene: TRBJ2-5
v_gene: TRBV20-1
CDR3aa: CSARDLLGGTETQYF

j_gene: TRBJ1-3
v_gene: TRBV9
CDR3aa: CASSDAGTSYGGIYF